Listed below are T cell receptor beta chains from one sample, sequenced in a study of cytomegalovirus exposure and HLA in healthy donors. The assay was immunoSEQ multiplex PCR, and TCRdb's table has in-frame clones only and misses some. The sample has roughly 170,000 clones, 78% seen once. Sequenced: PBMCs. These receptors were taken from a woman in her 50s in good health and CMV-seropositive. Both conserved end residues are part of each CDR3. The D gene is left open where the match is weak. Size values are once, few and many counts, or a class for expanded clones, and some rows have none.

CASSDRVEEKLFF,TGTGCCAGCAGTGACAGGGTGGAGGAAAAACTGTTTTTT,TRBJ1-4,few,TRBV6-5,TRBD1
CASSADRGFDQPQHF,TGTGCCAGCAGTGCGGACAGGGGGTTTGATCAGCCCCAGCATTTT,TRBJ1-5,-,TRBV27,TRBD1
CASSLWGQGPLGYNEQFF,TGTGCCAGCAGTTTATGGGGACAGGGGCCCCTCGGGTACAATGAGCAGTTCTTC,TRBJ2-1,-,TRBV27,TRBD1
CASSAEISGYGYTF,TGTGCCAGCAGCGCCGAAATATCGGGATATGGCTACACCTTC,TRBJ1-2,-,TRBV9,-
CASSEYRGGTSRCATEAFF,TGCGCCAGCAGTGAGTATCGAGGAGGAACGAGCCGGTGCGCCACTGAAGCTTTCTTT,TRBJ1-1,-,TRBV10-1,-
CARSLAERGGAETQYF,TGTGCCAGAAGCTTAGCGGAGCGCGGGGGGGCTGAGACCCAGTACTTC,TRBJ2-5,-,TRBV7-5,-
CASSLGTGGPYEQYF,TGCGCCAGCAGCTTAGGGACAGGGGGTCCCTACGAGCAGTACTTC,TRBJ2-7,-,TRBV5-1,TRBD1
CAWSMTSGGLQETQYF,TGTGCCTGGAGTATGACTAGCGGGGGCCTTCAAGAGACCCAGTACTTC,TRBJ2-5,once,TRBV30,TRBD2
CATSRGRGQADTQYF,TGTGCCACCAGCAGAGGCAGGGGGCAGGCAGATACGCAGTATTTT,TRBJ2-3,-,TRBV15,TRBD1
CASSVVDSPANYGYTF,TGTGCCAGCAGCGTAGTGGACAGCCCCGCTAACTATGGCTACACCTTC,TRBJ1-2,-,TRBV9,-
CASSLNRFINEKLFF,TGTGCCAGCAGCTTGAACAGGTTCATTAATGAAAAACTGTTTTTT,TRBJ1-4,once,TRBV7-9,-
CASSDPGTYEQYF,TGTGCCAGCAGCGATCCGGGAACCTACGAGCAGTACTTC,TRBJ2-7,-,TRBV7-9,-
CASSDSGNNQPQHF,TGTGCCAGCAGTGATTCAGGGAATAATCAGCCCCAGCATTTT,TRBJ1-5,-,TRBV6-1,-
CASSKNRGDGYTF,TGTGCCAGCAGTAAGAACAGGGGCGATGGCTACACCTTC,TRBJ1-2,few,TRBV2,TRBD1
CASSQDQASYSPLHF,TGCGCCAGCAGCCAAGATCAGGCCAGTTATTCACCCCTCCACTTT,TRBJ1-6,few,TRBV4-1,-
CASSKSGPSNTGELFF,TGTGCCAGCAGCAAAAGCGGGCCCTCGAACACCGGGGAGCTGTTTTTT,TRBJ2-2,-,TRBV12-1,-
CASSWIRQGPFYEQYF,TGTGCCAGCAGCTGGATTCGACAGGGCCCTTTCTACGAGCAGTACTTC,TRBJ2-7,-,TRBV5-5,TRBD1
CASSWGQAYEQYF,TGTGCCAGCAGCTGGGGACAGGCTTACGAGCAGTACTTC,TRBJ2-7,-,TRBV5-4,TRBD1
CASSNDRGVNTEAFF,TGTGCCAGTAGTAACGACAGGGGGGTGAACACTGAAGCTTTCTTT,TRBJ1-1,-,TRBV19,TRBD1
CASSLERVGGNTIYF,TGTGCCAGCAGCTTGGAGAGGGTAGGAGGAAACACCATATATTTT,TRBJ1-3,-,TRBV11-2,-
CSVDDSPNTEAFF,TGCAGCGTTGACGACAGTCCGAACACTGAAGCTTTCTTT,TRBJ1-1,-,TRBV29-1,-
CASSPATNEKLFF,TGCGCCAGCAGCCCCGCAACTAATGAAAAACTGTTTTTT,TRBJ1-4,-,TRBV5-1,-
CASGLSLPGEKLFF,TGTGCTAGTGGTTTGTCTCTTCCGGGGGAAAAACTGTTTTTT,TRBJ1-4,-,TRBV12-5,-
CAGGSGGTYNEQFF,TGCGCCGGGGGGTCTGGAGGGACCTACAATGAGCAGTTCTTC,TRBJ2-1,-,TRBV5-1,-
CASSSGDGSYEQYF,TGTGCCAGCAGCTCGGGGGACGGGTCCTACGAGCAGTACTTC,TRBJ2-7,-,TRBV7-6,-
CASSFKAPYNEQFF,TGTGCCAGCAGCTTTAAAGCGCCCTACAATGAGCAGTTCTTC,TRBJ2-1,-,TRBV11-2,-